This T cell receptor beta chain derives from a study of blood T cell repertoires in COVID-19. The method was immunoSEQ multiplex PCR; TCRdb's version includes in-frame clones alone and lacks a portion of them. The sample lists 150,000 to 190,000 clones; around 80% were seen once. In germline, CDR1 is SNHLY, CDR2 FYNNEI. Trimming cost V 6 bases and J 7 bases; bases outside gene matches: 11. The CDR3 runs to 15 residues. The sequenced sample consisted of PBMCs or T cells enriched from blood (not recorded which). This chain links TRBV2 with TRBJ1-2, with 10 bases lining up with TRBD1. The TCR was taken from a middle-aged man who had recovered from COVID-19. The CDR3 DNA reads as TGTGCCAGCAGCAACTGGGGACAGGGGATGAGTGGCTACACCTTC. Translation gives CASSNWGQGMSGYTF.